Given below is one T cell receptor beta chain in context. Its target is unknown. The data were obtained in a study of Ad26.COV2.S vaccination and SARS-CoV-2 variants. Treatment reported: 19 received Ad26.COV2.S at low or high dose, single or two shots; roughly 5 received placebo; per-sample allocation not given. Sampling was done on day 63 after the first vaccine or placebo injection. Germline CDR1 MNHEY, CDR2 SVGEGT. The ends were cut back, 6 bases at V and 1 base at J, with 12 bases in the middle. This CDR3 contains 14 residues. Sequencing was performed with immunoSEQ multiplex PCR; in TCRdb, only in-frame clones are kept and a portion is missing. The sample lists approximately 350,000 clones; around nine tenths were seen once. Study observations and caveats: Overall T cell responses may have been underestimated by the analyses of TCR breadth and depth.

This specimen was peripheral blood, taken in a trial of Ad26.COV2.S vaccine versus placebo. The rearrangement joins TRBV6-2 or TRBV6-3 to TRBJ1-2, with a possible D match to TRBD1 (6 bases). The source of this sequence is a person aged 18 to 59 who received the Ad26.COV2.S COVID-19 vaccine or a placebo. This chain's CDR3 is CASSSGTFNYGYTF. The CDR3 DNA sequence: TGTGCCAGCAGCAGTGGGACATTTAACTATGGCTACACCTTC.